The subject of this entry is one T cell receptor (beta chain). The data stem from a study of blood T cell repertoires in COVID-19. Study-wide context: Sources were T cells, B-cell-depleted T cells, or PBMCs; the material itself was cDNA or gDNA.

As originally analysed: Reference gene primer amplification gave estimated nucleated cell counts. TCRdb's copy holds only in-frame clones and misses some; the assay was immunoSEQ multiplex PCR. V and J calls and clone size follow that table, whereas D and trimming were derived from the DNA. Among approximately 98,000 clones, about four fifths were seen once, and the ten largest hold just over 4%. Germline loops: CDR1 LGHDT, CDR2 YNNKEL (reference sequence). V was cut by 7 bases and J by 0 bases, with 14 bases left in between. The CDR3 is 15 residues long. The specimen was peripheral blood. The source of this sequence is a woman in her 70s with acute or convalescent COVID-19. The rearrangement links TRBV3-1 (or the pseudogene TRBV3-2) to TRBJ2-3; D may be TRBD2 (6 bases). Written as DNA, the CDR3 is TGTGCCAGCACCTCCGCTGCGGGAAGCACAGATACGCAGTATTTT. Translating gives CASTSAAGSTDTQYF.